Below are 10 T cell receptor beta chains sequenced from a single sample in a study of blood T cell repertoires in COVID-19. Profiled with immunoSEQ multiplex PCR; TCRdb holds only in-frame clones, not every one. This sample carries 250,000 or so clones, approximately 89% of them seen once, and the ten largest clones take about 3%. Input material: PBMCs or T cells enriched from blood (not recorded which). The source of these receptors is a man aged 40-49 years who had been exposed to COVID-19.

The chain combines TRBV4-1 with TRBJ1-5; TRBD1 is a possible D gene (6 bases). CDR3 length: 15 amino acids. Germline CDR1 reads MGHRA; CDR2 reads YSYEKL. The V end was cut by 3 bases, the J end by 5 bases, with 14 bases between. The DNA for the CDR3 is TGCGCCAGCAGCCAGTCGGGACACCTAGATCAGCCCCAGCATTTT. It is translated as CASSQSGHLDQPQHF.

This clone was counted only a few times. This chain joins TRBV6-5 and TRBJ1-2, with 7 bases that match TRBD1. The CDR3 loop spans 13 amino acids. The V and J ends lost 4 bases and 5 bases, in that order; junction bases with no gene match: 4. Germline V gene lookup returns CDR1 MNHEY and CDR2 SVGAGI. CDR3 loop: CASSSTGDYGYTF. The CDR3, as DNA: TGTGCCAGCAGTTCCACAGGGGATTATGGCTACACCTTC.

The J gene is TRBJ2-7, the V gene TRBV5-5; TRBD2 might be the D (6 bases). Trimming shortened V by 5 bases and J by 3 bases, and 18 bases separated the two germline ends. The CDR3 loop spans 15 amino acids. Germline V gene lookup returns CDR1 SGHKS and CDR2 YYEKEE (reference sequence). The CDR3 coding sequence is TGTGCCAGCAGGACGGAGGGGTCAAGCGTCTACGAGCAGTACTTC. This codes for CASRTEGSSVYEQYF.

This chain links TRBV28 with TRBJ1-5, with a weak D call TRBD1 (5 bases). This CDR3 spans 15 amino acids. V was pared by 3 bases and J by 3 bases, with 12 bases between. Germline CDR1 reads MDHEN; CDR2 reads SYDVKM. CDR3 in DNA: TGTGCCAGCAGTTTGGGAGGGGCGGACAATCAGCCCCAGCATTTT. Its translation is CASSLGGADNQPQHF.

The V and J genes are TRBV5-4 and TRBJ2-5; 7 nucleotides align to TRBD2. With V trimmed by 6 bases and J by 3 bases, 8 bases remained unmatched. This CDR3 contains 14 residues. The V gene's germline CDR1 is SGHNT and CDR2 YYREEE (reference sequence). The CDR3, as DNA: TGTGCCAGCACCTTTAGCGGGTCCAAAGAGACCCAGTACTTC. The encoded protein is CASTFSGSKETQYF.

This rearrangement joins TRBV5-1 to TRBJ2-7; TRBD1 matches 8 bases. Trimming at V came to 4 bases and at J to 2 bases, leaving 5 bases not matched to a gene. CDR3 size: 14 residues. Per the germline V gene, CDR1 is SGHRS and CDR2 is YFSETQ. The CDR3: CASSPGQGPYEQYF. The CDR3 region has the DNA TGCGCCAGCAGCCCTGGACAGGGACCCTACGAGCAGTACTTC.

This clone has only one observation. This chain connects TRBV28 to TRBJ1-2; 8 bases are shared with TRBD1. The CDR3 has 14 amino acids. The germline V gene encodes CDR1 MDHEN and CDR2 SYDVKM. Trimming removed 6 bases from V and 5 bases from J; junction bases left unmatched: 8. The CDR3 is CASRTRGREYGYTF. For the CDR3, the DNA is TGTGCCAGCAGGACCAGGGGGCGCGAGTATGGCTACACCTTC.

This chain connects TRBV29-1 to TRBJ1-1, with D perhaps matching TRBD1 (6 bases). Germline V lookup: CDR1 SQVTM, CDR2 ANQGSEA. V lost 6 bases to trimming and J lost 2 bases, with 13 bases between them. This CDR3 is 13 amino acids long. CDR3 loop: CSVARDTNTEAFF. CDR3 nucleotide sequence: TGCAGCGTGGCCCGGGACACTAACACTGAAGCTTTCTTT.

V and J are TRBV29-1 and TRBJ2-7; D remains unclear. Germline values: CDR1 SQVTM, CDR2 ANQGSEA. With 5 bases removed from V and 2 bases from J, the gap between germline ends came to 16 bases. The CDR3 spans 14 residues. CDR3: CSVISLVATYEQYF. CDR3 sequence (DNA): TGCAGCGTTATCAGTCTAGTGGCAACCTACGAGCAGTACTTC.

CDR3 in DNA: TGTGCCAGCAGCCCAGGGGGCAGCCCGAACACTGAAGCTTTCTTT. It is translated as CASSPGGSPNTEAFF. This sequence joins TRBV4-2 and TRBJ1-1, with 8 positions matching TRBD1. This CDR3 is 15 amino acids long. J gave up 1 base and V 4 bases, and 5 bases lay outside the gene matches. The V gene's germline CDR1 is LGHNA and CDR2 YNFKEQ.